These 32 T cell receptor beta chains came from one sample sequenced in a study of OX40 agonist ivuxolimab in advanced cancers. Some clones are missing from TCRdb's copy, which holds only in-frame ones; the method was immunoSEQ multiplex PCR. The sample shows 53,000 or so clones, roughly 83% of them seen only once. This specimen was CD4+ or CD8+ T cells sorted from blood, taken in a trial of the OX40 agonist ivuxolimab. The source is an adult with an advanced solid tumor such as melanoma, head and neck, liver or kidney cancer.

The CDR3 loop is CASSQRGTGSWSGNTIYF. The CDR3 nucleotides are TGCGCCAGCAGCCAAAGAGGGACAGGGAGCTGGTCTGGAAACACCATATATTTT. The V gene is TRBV4-1, the J gene TRBJ1-3; 9 bases are a match to TRBD1. Trimming cost V 2 bases and J 1 base; bases outside gene matches: 9. In germline, CDR1 is MGHRA, CDR2 YSYEKL. The CDR3 has 18 amino acids.

The V gene is TRBV7-9, the J gene TRBJ2-7, with 7 bases identical to TRBD1. V was clipped by 3 bases and J by 2 bases; unmatched bases: 1. The germline V gene encodes CDR1 SEHNR and CDR2 FQNEAQ (reference sequence). The CDR3 contains 13 residues. This chain's CDR3 is CASSFQGAYEQYF. DNA for the CDR3: TGTGCCAGCAGCTTCCAGGGGGCCTACGAGCAGTACTTC.

J is TRBJ2-2 and V is TRBV18, with TRBD2 matching 10 bases. This CDR3 region has 16 residues. Germline-derived CDR1 and CDR2 are KGHSH and LQKENI. The V segment lost 4 bases and the J segment 4 bases; nucleotides outside the gene matches: 6. CDR3 residues: CASSHGLAGVTGELFF. CDR3 bases: TGTGCCAGCTCACACGGGCTAGCGGGAGTCACCGGGGAGCTGTTTTTT.

The CDR3 nucleotides read TGTGCCAGCAGCTTAAGTCCCACCGGCTCTGGAAACACCATATATTTT. Protein: CASSLSPTGSGNTIYF. The chain carries TRBV7-9 and TRBJ1-3; D ambiguous. CDR1 is SEHNR, CDR2 FQNEAQ, per germline (reference sequence). The V end lost 2 bases, the J end lost 0 bases, and 11 bases lay between the germline ends. The CDR3 loop spans 16 amino acids.

This clone has a handful of counts. J is TRBJ2-7 and V is TRBV19; 9 bases are shared with TRBD1. The germline V gene encodes CDR1 LNHDA and CDR2 SQIVND (reference sequence). The V gene end was trimmed by 5 bases and the J gene end by 5 bases; junction bases not matched to a gene: 7. CDR3 length: 14 amino acids. CDR3 sequence reads: CASSRDRARNEQYF. The CDR3 DNA reads TGTGCCAGTAGTCGGGACAGGGCAAGGAACGAGCAGTACTTC.

The V gene is TRBV16, the J gene TRBJ2-7; D remains unclear. Per germline, CDR1 KGHSY and CDR2 FQNENV. V shed 2 bases and J shed 2 bases, with 10 bases lying between them. There are 14 residues in the CDR3. The CDR3 coding sequence is TGTGCCAGCAGCCAAATAATGACCGCCTACGAGCAGTACTTC. Protein product: CASSQIMTAYEQYF.

The V and J genes are TRBV2 and TRBJ2-1; D not certain. The CDR3 contains 13 residues. CDR1 is SNHLY, CDR2 FYNNEI, per germline. Trimming cost V 7 bases and J 4 bases, with 11 bases left between them. CDR3 in amino acids: CASMGFGYNEQFF. CDR3 DNA sequence: TGTGCCAGCATGGGGTTTGGGTACAATGAGCAGTTCTTC. The variable domain in full, with the rest retrieved from reference TRBV2 and TRBJ2-1, is EPEVTQTPSHQVTQMGQEVILRCVPISNHLYFYWYRQILGQKVEFLVSFYNNEISEKSEIFDDQFSVERPDGSNFTLKIRSTKLEDSAMYFCASMGFGYNEQFFGPGTRLTVL.

The genes are TRBV13 and TRBJ2-1, with TRBD2 matching over 10 bases. This CDR3 is built from 15 residues. The germline V gene has CDR1 PRHDT and CDR2 FYEKMQ (reference sequence). Trimming took 7 bases from V and 5 from J; bases not matched to a gene: 8. The CDR3 DNA reads TGTGCCAGCACACGGACTAGCGGATATAACAATGAGCAGTTCTTC. Protein product: CASTRTSGYNNEQFF.

This clone was recorded a few times. The chain combines TRBV6-6 with TRBJ2-1; TRBD2 aligns across 14 bases. Germline V gene lookup returns CDR1 MNHNY and CDR2 SVGAGI (reference sequence). With 5 bases clipped from V and 3 bases from J, the junction kept 3 bases outside the gene matches. The CDR3 runs 16 residues. CDR3 DNA: TGTGCCAGCAGTGGTGGACTAGCGGGAGGCTACAATGAGCAGTTCTTC. Amino acid sequence: CASSGGLAGGYNEQFF.

The chain combines TRBV4-1 with TRBJ2-7; TRBD2 matches at 12 bases. The CDR3 sequence is 19 residues long. Germline V gene sequence: CDR1 MGHRA, CDR2 YSYEKL. V lost 0 bases and J lost 2; bases outside the gene matches: 11. CDR3 sequence: CASSQDGASGRDVAYEQYF. The CDR3 region has the DNA TGCGCCAGCAGCCAAGACGGTGCTAGCGGGAGGGACGTAGCCTACGAGCAGTACTTC.

This clone was recorded only once. The CDR3 reads CASSPESRTSGNTETQYF. CDR3 DNA: TGCGCCAGCAGCCCCGAGTCCCGGACTAGCGGGAACACAGAGACCCAGTACTTC. The V call is TRBV5-1, the J call TRBJ2-5, with 12 bases that match TRBD2. CDR3 length equals 18 residues. V shed 4 bases and J 4 bases; nucleotides not matched to a gene: 14. The germline V gene encodes CDR1 SGHRS and CDR2 YFSETQ.

This clone was recorded only once. This chain joins TRBV27 and TRBJ2-4; 7 bases map to TRBD1. The V gene's germline CDR1 is MNHEY and CDR2 SMNVEV (reference sequence). This CDR3 is built from 18 residues. V shed 4 bases and J 7 bases; nucleotides not matched to a gene: 19. CDR3 protein: CASSSDPLAHRGRNIQYF. CDR3 bases: TGTGCCAGCAGTTCAGACCCCCTCGCTCACAGGGGACGGAACATTCAGTACTTC.

The rearrangement uses TRBV18 and TRBJ1-1, with TRBD1 matching over 10 bases. The CDR3 runs 15 residues. Germline assignment: CDR1 KGHSH and CDR2 LQKENI. V dropped 3 bases and J dropped 13; count of bases not matched to a gene: 14. CDR3 nucleotide sequence: TGTGCCAGCTCACCGGACAGGGGGGAATTGTCTGGGGATTTCTTT. This gives the protein CASSPDRGELSGDFF.

J is TRBJ1-1 and V is TRBV6-5; TRBD1 matches 8 bases. The CDR3 spans 15 residues. Germline V CDR1 and CDR2: MNHEY, SVGAGI. J gave up 1 base and V 6 bases, and 7 bases lay outside the gene matches. Written as DNA, the CDR3 is TGTGCCAGCAGGCACAGGGGGAGGGGGAACACTGAAGCTTTCTTT. It is translated as CASRHRGRGNTEAFF.

The chain links TRBV7-8 to TRBJ1-6; no definite D call. V dropped 1 base and J dropped 8 bases, with 12 bases sitting between them. The CDR3 is 15 residues long. The germline gives CDR1 SGHVS, CDR2 FQNEAQ. DNA of the CDR3: TGTGCCAGCAGCTTAGTTTGGGGAACGGATTCACCCCTCCACTTT. Amino acids: CASSLVWGTDSPLHF.

The CDR3 DNA is TGTGCCAGCAGCCGGGGCCGCGCGGGGAAATATGGCTACACCTTC. The encoded protein is CASSRGRAGKYGYTF. V and J are TRBV13 and TRBJ1-2; the D gene is possibly TRBD1 (5 bases). V lost 5 bases to trimming and J lost 5 bases, with 18 bases between them. Germline V gene lookup returns CDR1 PRHDT and CDR2 FYEKMQ (reference sequence). There are 15 residues in the CDR3.

This sequence joins TRBV10-3 and TRBJ2-3, with D uncertain. The CDR3 sequence is 13 residues long. In germline, CDR1 is ENHRY, CDR2 SYGVKD. Deletions cut 3 bases from V and 2 bases from J, with 6 bases between. The CDR3 DNA follows: TGTGCCATCAGTGACCGCAACACAGATACGCAGTATTTT. It translates to CAISDRNTDTQYF.

This rearrangement joins TRBV9 to TRBJ2-2; 7 nucleotides line up with TRBD1. The germline CDR1 and CDR2 sequences are SGDLS and YYNGEE. This CDR3 contains 17 residues. V was clipped by 0 bases and J by 0 bases; unmatched bases: 5. The CDR3 DNA reads as TGTGCCAGCAGCGTAGAGTTGGGACAGACGAACACCGGGGAGCTGTTTTTT. This encodes CASSVELGQTNTGELFF.

The chain joins TRBV11-2 to TRBJ2-5; D unresolved. CDR1 is SGHAT, CDR2 FQNNGV, per germline. This CDR3 comprises 15 residues. V was trimmed by 5 bases and J by 5 bases, leaving 18 bases between them. The CDR3 DNA is TGTGCCAGCAGCCGTACTCATGGGGTCTCGGAGACCCAGTACTTC. Its protein product is CASSRTHGVSETQYF.

J is TRBJ1-3 and V is TRBV9, with D tentatively TRBD1 (6 bases). V was clipped by 4 bases and J by 0 bases, with 20 bases between them. The CDR3 length is 18 residues. Germline V gene lookup returns CDR1 SGDLS and CDR2 YYNGEE. In DNA, the CDR3 is TGTGCCAGCAGCACCCATCCAGGGGATAGTGGCTCTGGAAACACCATATATTTT. Translating gives CASSTHPGDSGSGNTIYF.

The chain is built from TRBV6-5 and TRBJ2-7; 7 bases are shared with TRBD1. Germline CDR1 MNHEY, CDR2 SVGAGI. The CDR3 covers 14 residues. The V gene end was trimmed by 7 bases and the J gene end by 0 bases; junction bases not matched to a gene: 6. The CDR3 loop is CASKRDRDSYEQYF. In DNA, the CDR3 is TGTGCCAGCAAAAGGGACAGAGACTCCTACGAGCAGTACTTC.

The rearrangement joins TRBV7-3 to TRBJ1-1; 7 nucleotides align to TRBD1. Germline V gene sequence: CDR1 SGHTA, CDR2 FQGTGA. CDR3 length: 16 residues. The V and J ends lost 5 bases and 0 bases, in that order; junction bases with no gene match: 9. DNA of the CDR3: TGTGCCAGCAGCCTCACCGCGGGACAGATGAACACTGAAGCTTTCTTT. Amino acids: CASSLTAGQMNTEAFF.

The chain combines TRBV6-5 with TRBJ1-1, with D perhaps matching TRBD1 (5 bases). There are 13 residues in the CDR3. Per germline, CDR1 MNHEY and CDR2 SVGAGI. V was clipped by 6 bases and J by 4 bases, with 12 bases between them. The DNA for the CDR3 is TGTGCCAGCAGCTCCCGGGGGGGCACTGAAGCTTTCTTT. This encodes CASSSRGGTEAFF.

The gene calls are TRBV14 and TRBJ2-3; no firm D call. Germline V gives CDR1 SGHDN, CDR2 FVKESK. Trimming cost V 0 bases and J 8 bases, with 9 bases left between them. The CDR3 contains 13 residues. This chain's CDR3 is CASSQDFGGTQYF. The DNA of the CDR3 is TGTGCCAGCAGCCAAGATTTCGGTGGTACGCAGTATTTT.

Concerning this clone itself: A single base is all that separates this from a far larger clone, so a read error is likely. This CDR3 is also generated by other DNA sequences in the sample. This chain links TRBV4-1 with TRBJ2-6; D possibly corresponds to TRBD2 (5 bases). Germline CDR1 MGHRA, CDR2 YSYEKL. V was pared by 4 bases and J by 0 bases, with 10 bases between. CDR3 length: 16 residues. CDR3 residues: CASSPEAASGANVLTF. The CDR3 bases are TGCGCCAGCAGCCCGGAGGCAGCCTCTGGGGCCAACGTCCTGACTTTC.

V is TRBV11-3 and J is TRBJ2-3, with 9 bases lining up with TRBD1. CDR1 SGHNT and CDR2 YENEEA come from the germline V gene. V shed 0 bases and J 8 bases; nucleotides not matched to a gene: 6. CDR3 length: 15 amino acids. The CDR3 bases are TGTGCCAGCAGCTTAGATGGGGACAGGGACGGTACGCAGTATTTT. Translated: CASSLDGDRDGTQYF.

The J gene is TRBJ2-2, the V gene TRBV7-9; 7 positions match TRBD1. The CDR3 extends over 14 amino acids. V was clipped by 6 bases and J by 0 bases; unmatched bases: 1. CDR1 is SEHNR, CDR2 FQNEAQ, per germline (reference sequence). In DNA form, the CDR3 reads TGTGCCAGCAGTGGGACAGCGAACACCGGGGAGCTGTTTTTT. This sequence encodes CASSGTANTGELFF. The full variable domain, rest sourced from reference TRBV7-9 and TRBJ2-2, is DTGVSQNPRHKITKRGQNVTFRCDPISEHNRLYWYRQTLGQGPEFLTYFQNEAQLEKSRLLSDRFSAERPKGSFSTLEIQRTEQGDSAMYLCASSGTANTGELFFGEGSRLTVL.

V and J are TRBV11-3 and TRBJ2-2, with 10 nucleotides matching TRBD2. Germline V gene lookup returns CDR1 SGHNT and CDR2 YENEEA. The length of the CDR3 is 15 residues. J was trimmed by 7 bases and V by 3 bases; bases with no gene match: 5. CDR3 residues: CASSFGLAGGGELFF. The CDR3 DNA reads as TGTGCCAGCAGCTTCGGGTTAGCGGGAGGCGGGGAGCTGTTTTTT.

J is TRBJ1-3 and V is TRBV19; no definite D call. Germline lookup yields CDR1 LNHDA and CDR2 SQIVND (reference sequence). V lost 4 bases and J 1 base, leaving 17 bases between the germline ends. The CDR3 extends over 17 amino acids. CDR3 nucleotide sequence: TGTGCCAGTAGTACCCTCGGACGGACCGTATCTGGAAACACCATATATTTT. Translated, it gives CASSTLGRTVSGNTIYF.

This sequence joins TRBV30 and TRBJ1-2; 10 nucleotides match TRBD1. The CDR3 sequence is 14 residues long. V gave up 5 bases and J gave up 7 bases; unmatched junction bases: 10. Germline-derived CDR1 and CDR2 are GTSNPN and SVGIG (reference sequence). For the CDR3, the DNA is TGTGCCTGGCCTTCCGGGACAGGGGCTAGTGGCTACACCTTC. Its protein is CAWPSGTGASGYTF. The full variable domain, rest sourced from reference TRBV30 and TRBJ1-2, is SQTIHQWPATLVQPVGSPLSLECTVEGTSNPNLYWYRQAAGRGLQLLFYSVGIGQISSEVPQNLSASRPQDRQFILSSKKLLLSDSGFYLCAWPSGTGASGYTFGSGTRLTVV.

The CDR3 spells CASSRDRGTETQYF. The CDR3 nucleotides are TGTGCCAGCAGCAGGGACAGGGGGACGGAGACCCAGTACTTC. This chain connects TRBV11-2 to TRBJ2-5, with 11 bases aligning to TRBD1. This CDR3 spans 14 amino acids. Germline values: CDR1 SGHAT, CDR2 FQNNGV. Trimming removed 5 bases from V and 5 bases from J; junction bases left unmatched: 4.

This clone was observed once. The rearrangement joins TRBV19 to TRBJ1-4, with D possibly matching TRBD1 (6 bases). Trimming took off 9 bases at V and 5 bases at J, with 13 bases between the two ends. Germline lookup yields CDR1 LNHDA and CDR2 SQIVND (reference sequence). The CDR3 length is 13 residues. CDR3 DNA sequence: TGTGCCAGCAATCAGGGGAGGAATGAAAAACTGTTTTTT. It encodes CASNQGRNEKLFF.